This T cell receptor (beta chain) was retrieved from a study of T-cell reconstitution after alpha-beta-depleted transplantation in children. Study-level results: Reported findings indicate that, about two months after transplant, alpha-beta T cells came from several hundred expanded clones, which were derived from non-depleted graft cells. Newly generated T cells supplied most T-cell counts and diversity one year post-transplant.

Unique molecular identifiers were incorporated during preparation of the TCRbeta library. TCRdb reprocessed the PCR reads with MiXCR, giving one entry per CDR3 protein. The table includes about a million distinct CDR3 sequences, about 26% detected once. The CDR3 covers 17 residues. Trimming pared 2 bases from V and 1 base from J, leaving 17 bases between. Per the germline V gene, CDR1 is MNHEY and CDR2 is SMNVEV (reference sequence). A remark on this clonotype: The antigen remains unidentified.

The sequence was collected from a boy under three years old who had a stem cell transplant for SCID, so the T cells may come from the graft donor. Specimen: PBMCs, mostly from graft donor cells, collected 360 days after TCRalphabeta/CD19-depleted stem cell transplant. The chain links TRBV27 to TRBJ2-5; D is perhaps TRBD2 (7 bases). The CDR3 is CASSLTLGGGPQETQYF. In DNA form, the CDR3 reads TGTGCCAGCAGTTTAACTTTGGGCGGGGGCCCCCAAGAGACCCAGTACTTC.